The clone carrying this TCR beta chain was detected only once. Its specificity is unknown. The sample belongs to a study of cytomegalovirus exposure and HLA in healthy donors. Study outcomes and limitations: By a later analysis, the bulk of CMV-associated TCR beta chains appeared HLA-restricted. TCR beta sequences reportedly predicted the HLA-A and HLA-B alleles of most subjects accurately.

Samples came from healthy bone marrow donors. It was with 60 Vbeta and 13 Jbeta primers that the PCR ran. Sequencing used immunoSEQ multiplex PCR; TCRdb keeps in-frame clones, though not all of them. Found here are about 260,000 clones, about 83% of them singletons; the top ten hold approximately 2%. Trimming removed 4 bases from V and 0 bases from J, with 9 bases in between. Germline V gives CDR1 LNHDA, CDR2 SQIVND (reference sequence). This CDR3 spans 15 amino acids. This chain links TRBV19 with TRBJ1-4; no clear D. The TCR sequence derives from a woman aged 40 to 50 in good health and CMV-seropositive. The sample taken for sequencing was PBMCs. CDR3 in amino acids: CASSNIGATNEKLFF. CDR3 nucleotides: TGTGCCAGTAGTAATATCGGGGCAACTAATGAAAAACTGTTTTTT.